Presented here are 7 T cell receptor beta chains from one specimen sequenced in a study of shared clonotypes between healthy human individuals. Profiled with immunoSEQ multiplex PCR; TCRdb holds only in-frame clones, not every one. Here the sample spans about 1,800,000 clones, less than 95% being singletons. Naive CD8 cells were CD45RO-negative, positively selected for CCR7, excluding terminally differentiated effector memory CD45RA+ cells. The specimen sequenced was naive CD8+ T cells sorted from blood. These receptors came from a man aged 18 to 29 in good health.

The chain joins TRBV11-2 to TRBJ1-4; D not resolved. This CDR3 is built from 16 residues. CDR1 SGHAT and CDR2 FQNNGV come from the germline V gene. The ends were cut back, 5 bases at V and 7 bases at J, with 20 bases in the middle. The CDR3: CASSPVPMGGSEKLFF. CDR3 nucleotides: TGTGCCAGCAGCCCCGTCCCAATGGGTGGGAGTGAAAAACTGTTTTTT.

The chain's CDR3 is CASSLIQGQGAVGYTF. In DNA form, the CDR3 reads TGTGCCAGCAGTCTAATCCAGGGACAGGGGGCGGTTGGCTACACCTTC. This sequence joins TRBV27 and TRBJ1-2; 12 bases align to TRBD1. Germline-derived CDR1 and CDR2 are MNHEY and SMNVEV (reference sequence). CDR3 length: 16 residues. J gave up 7 bases and V 5 bases, and 11 bases lay outside the gene matches.

With regard to this clone: Distinct nucleotide sequences in the sample also encode this CDR3. The chain combines TRBV27 with TRBJ2-7; TRBD1 might be the D (6 bases). V gave up 3 bases and J gave up 0 bases, with 9 bases separating them. The CDR3 length is 14 residues. CDR1 MNHEY and CDR2 SMNVEV come from the germline V gene (reference sequence). The CDR3 DNA reads as TGTGCCAGCAGTTTGAGGGGGACCTCCTACGAGCAGTACTTC. Translating gives CASSLRGTSYEQYF.

The J gene is TRBJ2-7, the V gene TRBV4-1, with 8 nucleotides matching TRBD2. Trimming took 1 base from V and 4 from J; bases not matched to a gene: 12. Germline loops: CDR1 MGHRA, CDR2 YSYEKL. This CDR3 spans 17 amino acids. The CDR3 DNA reads as TGCGCCAGCAGCCAAGCGGGGCCGGGACTAGATTCTTACGAGCAGTACTTC. Amino acids: CASSQAGPGLDSYEQYF.

The V gene is TRBV2, the J gene TRBJ2-2; TRBD2 is a possible D gene (5 bases). The CDR3 consists of 14 residues. Trimming cost V 11 bases and J 5 bases, with 18 bases left between them. Germline V gives CDR1 SNHLY, CDR2 FYNNEI. The CDR3, as DNA: TGTGCCTCAGCAACGGGGTCAAGTACCGGGGAGCTGTTTTTT. Amino acids: CASATGSSTGELFF.

This clone has a handful of counts. This chain connects TRBV27 to TRBJ2-7, with TRBD1 matching over 8 bases. The CDR3 covers 15 residues. Losses at the gene ends were 2 bases for V and 3 bases for J; bases not matched to a gene: 6. Looked up from germline, CDR1 is MNHEY and CDR2 is SMNVEV (reference sequence). CDR3 residues: CASSLRAGGLYEQYF. The CDR3 DNA is TGTGCCAGCAGTTTACGGGCAGGGGGCCTCTACGAGCAGTACTTC.

The chain links TRBV5-5 to TRBJ2-1; the match to TRBD2 covers 9 bases. CDR1 is SGHKS and CDR2 is YYEKEE in the germline V gene (reference sequence). This CDR3 is built from 14 residues. J lost 7 bases, V lost 1 base, and 3 bases had no gene match. CDR3 in DNA: TGTGCCAGCAGCTTGTGGACTAGCGTTAATGAGCAGTTCTTC. This codes for CASSLWTSVNEQFF. The full variable domain, in which reference TRBV5-5 and TRBJ2-1 provide the parts outside the CDR3, is DAGVTQSPTHLIKTRGQQVTLRCSPISGHKSVSWYQQVLGQGPQFIFQYYEKEERGRGNFPDRFSARQFPNYSSELNVNALLLGDSALYLCASSLWTSVNEQFFGPGTRLTVL.